These 18 T cell receptor beta chains came from one sample sequenced in a study of cytomegalovirus exposure and HLA in healthy donors. Amplification used 60 Vbeta primers and 13 Jbeta primers. The method was immunoSEQ multiplex PCR; TCRdb's version includes in-frame clones alone and lacks a portion of them. Among approximately 190,000 clones listed, about an eighth were seen once. Sequencing was carried out using PBMCs. The receptors here all came from a man aged 50 or older in good health and CMV-seropositive.

This clone has just a few counts. V and J are TRBV15 and TRBJ1-5; D ambiguous. Germline-derived CDR1 and CDR2 are LNHNV and YYDKDF (reference sequence). The CDR3 is 14 amino acids. With 3 bases removed from V and 6 bases from J, the gap between germline ends came to 12 bases. CDR3 sequence: CATSSRQVGQPQHF. The CDR3 nucleotides read TGTGCCACCAGCAGCAGACAAGTCGGTCAGCCCCAGCATTTT.

The rearrangement joins TRBV11-3 to TRBJ2-4, with a tentative D call TRBD1 (5 bases). Trimming left V 1 base short and J 0 bases short, with 13 bases between. There are 17 residues in the CDR3. The V gene's germline CDR1 is SGHNT and CDR2 YENEEA. This CDR3 is CASSLGQTALAKNIQYF. The CDR3 DNA sequence: TGTGCCAGCAGCTTAGGACAGACAGCCCTAGCCAAAAACATTCAGTACTTC.

The chain employs TRBV5-1 and TRBJ2-6; possible D gene TRBD2, 5 bases. Between the trimmed V and J ends, which lost 0 bases and 0 bases, there was a span of 10 bases. The CDR3 has 17 residues. The germline gives CDR1 SGHRS, CDR2 YFSETQ. CDR3 sequence: CASSLELGSSGANVLTF. The CDR3 region has the DNA TGCGCCAGCAGCTTGGAATTGGGGAGCTCTGGGGCCAACGTCCTGACTTTC. The entire variable domain, with the rest obtained from reference TRBV5-1 and TRBJ2-6, is as follows: KAGVTQTPRYLIKTRGQQVTLSCSPISGHRSVSWYQQTPGQGLQFLFEYFSETQRNKGNFPGRFSGRQFSNSRSEMNVSTLELGDSALYLCASSLELGSSGANVLTFGAGSRLTVL.

The chain joins TRBV7-8 to TRBJ2-7; 8 bases match TRBD1. CDR3 length: 15 amino acids. CDR1 is SGHVS, CDR2 FQNEAQ, per germline. The V gene end was trimmed by 2 bases and the J gene end by 2 bases; junction bases not matched to a gene: 5. The CDR3 nucleotides read TGTGCCAGCAGCTTATCCGGGACAGGCGCCTACGAGCAGTACTTC. It encodes CASSLSGTGAYEQYF.

This clone was observed a few times. The chain joins TRBV11-3 to TRBJ2-5; TRBD2 might be the D (7 bases). V lost 2 bases and J lost 5, with 15 bases in between. The CDR3 spans 15 residues. Germline CDR1 and CDR2: SGHNT and YENEEA. The DNA for the CDR3 is TGTGCCAGCAGCTTAAGCTGGGGGGGGCGGGAGACCCAGTACTTC. The encoded protein is CASSLSWGGRETQYF.

The CDR3 bases are TGTGCCTGGAGTCTTTTTGGGACACCCCAGGGCCACGAGCAGTACTTC. Translating gives CAWSLFGTPQGHEQYF. V and J are TRBV30 and TRBJ2-7, with D maybe TRBD1 (6 bases). Germline V gene data show CDR1 as GTSNPN and CDR2 as SVGIG (reference sequence). The V gene lost 2 bases and the J gene lost 5 bases, with 22 bases spanning the gap. The CDR3 covers 16 residues.

A few counts support this clone. The J gene is TRBJ2-6, the V gene TRBV19; 8 nucleotides agree with TRBD1. The CDR3 is made up of 16 amino acids. Germline CDR1 reads LNHDA; CDR2 reads SQIVND (reference sequence). V trimming: 2 bases; J trimming: 3 bases; junction bases outside the gene matches: 3. CDR3 in DNA: TGTGCCAGTAGTATACAGGGGGCTGGTGGGGCCAACGTCCTGACTTTC. Translation gives CASSIQGAGGANVLTF.

The V and J genes are TRBV5-1 and TRBJ1-1; 7 bases fit TRBD1. CDR1 is SGHRS, CDR2 YFSETQ, per germline. This CDR3 contains 13 residues. V gave up 1 base and J gave up 5 bases; unmatched junction bases: 2. CDR3 in amino acids: CASSLPGGTEAFF. Here the CDR3 DNA reads TGCGCCAGCAGCTTGCCAGGGGGTACTGAAGCTTTCTTT.

In its sample, this clone was seen a few times. The J gene is TRBJ1-1, the V gene TRBV7-9; tentatively, D is TRBD1 (5 bases). From germline, CDR1 is SEHNR and CDR2 FQNEAQ (reference sequence). There are 14 residues in the CDR3. The germline V and J ends were trimmed by 1 base and 3 bases, with 9 bases remaining between them. This chain's CDR3 is CASSLVGGDTEAFF. The CDR3 DNA reads TGTGCCAGCAGCTTAGTTGGGGGGGACACTGAAGCTTTCTTT.

The table lists this clone with a few counts. The chain is built from TRBV6-1 and TRBJ1-6; TRBD1 is a possible D gene (5 bases). From germline, CDR1 is MNHNS and CDR2 SASEGT. With 2 bases removed from V and 12 bases from J, the gap between germline ends came to 11 bases. CDR3 length equals 13 residues. CDR3: CASSEWGVEPLHF. CDR3 DNA: TGTGCCAGCAGTGAATGGGGCGTGGAACCCCTCCACTTT.

This chain joins TRBV6-6 and TRBJ1-1; D uncertain. Germline V gene sequence: CDR1 MNHNY, CDR2 SVGAGI (reference sequence). Trimming shortened V by 5 bases and J by 0 bases, and 7 bases separated the two germline ends. The length of the CDR3 is 13 residues. The CDR3 here is CASSPTVNTEAFF. In nucleotides, the CDR3 is TGTGCCAGCAGTCCTACGGTGAACACTGAAGCTTTCTTT.

The chain combines TRBV14 with TRBJ1-1; no firm D call. V lost 5 bases, J lost 0 bases, and 13 bases lay in between. This CDR3 region has 15 residues. Germline V gene lookup returns CDR1 SGHDN and CDR2 FVKESK. The CDR3 DNA reads as TGTGCCAGCAGCGCGAGACACCACTTGAACACTGAAGCTTTCTTT. Amino acid sequence: CASSARHHLNTEAFF.

V and J are TRBV7-6 and TRBJ2-5; a possible D gene is TRBD2 (5 bases). Between the trimmed V and J ends, which lost 5 bases and 4 bases, there was a span of 8 bases. This CDR3 region has 12 residues. The germline V gene has CDR1 SGHVS and CDR2 FNYEAQ. CDR3 coding DNA: TGTGCCAGCAGCCCCGAGGGAGAGACCCAGTACTTC. Its protein product is CASSPEGETQYF.

The rearrangement links TRBV10-3 to TRBJ1-1; 8 bases agree with TRBD1. V was clipped by 8 bases and J by 4 bases; unmatched bases: 9. Germline CDR1 reads ENHRY; CDR2 reads SYGVKD. CDR3 length equals 14 residues. The CDR3 here is CAIGRGREGTEAFF. CDR3 nucleotide sequence: TGTGCCATCGGCAGGGGGCGAGAAGGCACTGAAGCTTTCTTT.

This chain uses TRBV18 with TRBJ1-1, with 12 bases fitting TRBD1. The CDR3 loop spans 18 amino acids. With 0 bases clipped from V and 1 base from J, the junction kept 6 bases outside the gene matches. The germline V gene encodes CDR1 KGHSH and CDR2 LQKENI. The CDR3 region is CASSPPLGQGAPNTEAFF. In DNA, the CDR3 is TGTGCCAGCTCACCACCGCTGGGACAGGGGGCCCCGAACACTGAAGCTTTCTTT. The variable domain in full, with the rest retrieved from reference TRBV18 and TRBJ1-1, is NAGVMQNPRHLVRRRGQEARLRCSPMKGHSHVYWYRQLPEEGLKFMVYLQKENIIDESGMPKERFSAEFPKEGPSILRIQQVVRGDSAAYFCASSPPLGQGAPNTEAFFGQGTRLTVV.

The J gene is TRBJ2-7, the V gene TRBV18; the match to TRBD1 covers 8 bases. Germline CDR1 and CDR2: KGHSH and LQKENI. The junction had 4 bases not matched to a gene; V was cut back by 2 bases and J by 1 base. The CDR3 has 15 amino acids. The CDR3 DNA reads as TGTGCCAGCTCACCATCCCGGACAGGGTCCTACGAGCAGTACTTC. Its protein is CASSPSRTGSYEQYF.

Only a few counts were recorded for this clone. The genes are TRBV18 and TRBJ1-1; possibly TRBD1 for D (5 bases). CDR3 length: 15 residues. Germline V CDR1 and CDR2: KGHSH, LQKENI. With 3 bases removed from V and 1 base from J, the gap between germline ends came to 12 bases. The CDR3 is CASSPQGLTNTEAFF. The CDR3 nucleotides are TGTGCCAGCTCACCCCAGGGACTGACGAACACTGAAGCTTTCTTT.

The chain couples TRBV12-5 to TRBJ1-1; possibly TRBD1 for D (6 bases). Germline values: CDR1 LGHNT, CDR2 FRNRAP. The V and J ends lost 6 bases and 5 bases respectively, with 22 bases between them. The CDR3 runs 16 residues. The CDR3 here is CASGPAPQGGGTEAFF. The CDR3 nucleotides are TGTGCTAGTGGGCCAGCTCCACAGGGAGGGGGGACTGAAGCTTTCTTT.